Below are 25 T cell receptor beta chains sequenced from a single sample in a study of monozygotic twins with inflammatory bowel disease. Reprocessing the 5' RACE reads, TCRdb reports a single entry for every CDR3 protein and omits DNA. This table lists 200,000 to 250,000 distinct CDR3 sequences. Sequenced material: blood. The receptor source for this set is a human donor with ulcerative colitis or Crohn's disease, or a healthy co-twin of an affected twin (not recorded which).

The chain uses TRBV4-2 and TRBJ1-1. The V gene's germline CDR1 is LGHNA and CDR2 YNFKEQ. The CDR3 loop spans 14 amino acids. The CDR3 spells CASSRSDLNTEAFF.

The V gene is TRBV2, the J gene TRBJ1-1; TCRdb returns TRBD1, unconfirmable since there is no DNA. The CDR3 length is 14 residues. Germline V CDR1 and CDR2: SNHLY, FYNNEI. The CDR3 reads CASSALTGATEAFF.

The rearrangement joins TRBV20-1 to TRBJ1-1; TCRdb lists TRBD1, though no DNA is available to test this call. Germline lookup yields CDR1 DFQATT and CDR2 SNEGSKA (reference sequence). This CDR3 has 15 residues. CDR3 in amino acids: CSAPVTGLMNTEAFF.

V is TRBV12-3 or TRBV12-4 and J is TRBJ2-3. This CDR3 is built from 12 residues. Here the CDR3 reads CASNMGSDTQYF.

The gene calls are TRBV12-3 or TRBV12-4 and TRBJ2-5; TCRdb returns TRBD1, unconfirmable since there is no DNA. The CDR3 loop spans 15 amino acids. The CDR3: CASSLSLGGSETQYF.

The chain carries TRBV27 and TRBJ2-1. This CDR3 contains 15 residues. Per germline, CDR1 MNHEY and CDR2 SMNVEV (reference sequence). CDR3 sequence reads: CASSQAGESYNEQFF.

V is TRBV29-1 and J is TRBJ2-3. The CDR3 is 11 amino acids. From germline, CDR1 is SQVTM and CDR2 ANQGSEA. The CDR3 is CSVSVTDTQYF.

This chain links TRBV3-1 with TRBJ1-2. Germline CDR1 and CDR2: LGHDT and YNNKEL (reference sequence). This CDR3 region has 13 residues. CDR3 protein: CASSQGPVGGYTF.

V gene TRBV6-5 combines with J gene TRBJ1-2; TCRdb returns TRBD1, unconfirmable since there is no DNA. Germline CDR1 is MNHEY and CDR2 is SVGAGI. The CDR3 contains 14 residues. Here the CDR3 reads CASSLQGFSYGYTF.

The chain combines TRBV5-1 with TRBJ2-1. CDR1 is SGHRS and CDR2 is YFSETQ in the germline V gene. The CDR3 has 15 residues. Here the CDR3 reads CASSFTPNSYNEQFF.

The CDR3 region is CASSSVTGATNEKLFF. The chain couples TRBV11-2 to TRBJ1-4; the D call from TCRdb, TRBD1, cannot be confirmed without DNA. The CDR3 covers 16 residues. Germline-derived CDR1 and CDR2 are SGHAT and FQNNGV.

CDR3 sequence reads: CASSFSGVGQYF. The V call is TRBV5-6, the J call TRBJ2-7. The CDR3 runs to 12 residues. Germline V gene lookup returns CDR1 SGHDT and CDR2 YYEEEE.

The CDR3 reads CASSWGGASNTEAFF. The chain employs TRBV6-5 and TRBJ1-1. The CDR3 spans 15 residues. CDR1 MNHEY and CDR2 SVGAGI come from the germline V gene.

The rearrangement joins TRBV5-1 to TRBJ1-1; TCRdb outputs TRBD1, but without DNA this stays unchecked. This CDR3 is built from 13 residues. CDR1 is SGHRS and CDR2 is YFSETQ in the germline V gene. The CDR3 region is CASIGQWNTEAFF.

The chain couples TRBV11-3 to TRBJ1-1; TCRdb designates TRBD1, a call that cannot be tested without DNA. Germline CDR1 is SGHNT and CDR2 is YENEEA. The CDR3 sequence is 13 residues long. The CDR3 loop is CASSLKGASKAFF.

The V gene is TRBV20-1, the J gene TRBJ2-4; with no DNA, the TCRdb D assignment of TRBD1 cannot be verified. CDR1 is DFQATT and CDR2 is SNEGSKA in the germline V gene (reference sequence). The CDR3 runs 13 residues. CDR3 residues: CSASLDRKNIQYF.

The chain employs TRBV3-1 and TRBJ2-1. The germline gives CDR1 LGHDT, CDR2 YNNKEL (reference sequence). CDR3 length: 15 residues. CDR3 region: CASSPRGSSYNEQFF.

This chain links TRBV4-1 with TRBJ1-1. The CDR3 covers 14 residues. Germline CDR1 is MGHRA and CDR2 is YSYEKL. The CDR3 here is CASSQDPLDSEAFF.

The chain recombines TRBV6-5 with TRBJ1-2. This CDR3 contains 13 residues. Looked up from germline, CDR1 is MNHEY and CDR2 is SVGAGI. Here the CDR3 reads CASNGGRPYGYTF.

The CDR3 sequence is CASSIGGDTDTQYF. The chain carries TRBV27 and TRBJ2-3. This CDR3 contains 14 residues. Germline V gene lookup returns CDR1 MNHEY and CDR2 SMNVEV (reference sequence).

The chain combines TRBV12-3 or TRBV12-4 with TRBJ2-3; TCRdb's D gene call, TRBD2, goes unchecked for lack of DNA. The CDR3 extends over 15 amino acids. The CDR3 loop is CASSRTSGGTDTQYF.

The chain links TRBV4-2 to TRBJ1-5. This CDR3 spans 16 amino acids. Germline values: CDR1 LGHNA, CDR2 YNFKEQ. This CDR3 is CASSQDTTKSNQPQHF.

The gene calls are TRBV19 and TRBJ2-2; TCRdb's D gene call, TRBD2, goes unchecked for lack of DNA. CDR1 is LNHDA, CDR2 SQIVND, per germline (reference sequence). This CDR3 has 15 amino acids. This CDR3 is CASSTEGGGTGELFF.

The chain carries TRBV18 and TRBJ1-1; the TCRdb call, TRBD1, lacks DNA for checking. The CDR3 is 13 amino acids. CDR1 and CDR2 (germline): KGHSH, LQKENI. The CDR3 sequence is CASSWTEETEAFF.

The chain combines TRBV19 with TRBJ1-6. The CDR3 has 14 amino acids. Germline lookup yields CDR1 LNHDA and CDR2 SQIVND (reference sequence). Here the CDR3 reads CASSIGSDNSPLHF.